These 27 T cell receptor beta chains originate from one sample sequenced in a study of blood T cell repertoires in COVID-19. TCRdb's table, derived via immunoSEQ multiplex PCR, lists solely in-frame clones and lacks some. The repertoire holds 300,000 or so clones, with roughly nine tenths as singletons. Sequencing was carried out using PBMCs or T cells enriched from blood (not recorded which). These receptors originate from a woman aged 50 to 60 who had been exposed to COVID-19.

CDR3 nucleotide sequence: TGTGCCAGCAGCTTAGGACAGGCCCGCTCCTACGAGCAGTACTTC. Residues: CASSLGQARSYEQYF. This chain joins TRBV11-2 and TRBJ2-7; possible D gene TRBD1, 6 bases. CDR3 length: 15 amino acids. Germline values: CDR1 SGHAT, CDR2 FQNNGV. The germline V and J ends were trimmed by 1 base and 0 bases, with 10 bases remaining between them.

This rearrangement joins TRBV11-3 to TRBJ2-1, with D perhaps matching TRBD1 (5 bases). V dropped 3 bases and J dropped 6 bases, with 12 bases sitting between them. CDR3 length: 14 residues. Germline V lookup: CDR1 SGHNT, CDR2 YENEEA. CDR3 loop: CASSFKGRGNEQFF. Written as DNA, the CDR3 is TGTGCCAGCAGCTTTAAGGGAAGGGGCAATGAGCAGTTCTTC.

V is TRBV5-1 and J is TRBJ2-1, with 11 bases lining up with TRBD2. The CDR3 has 19 amino acids. Germline lookup yields CDR1 SGHRS and CDR2 YFSETQ. With 5 bases clipped from V and 0 bases from J, the junction kept 13 bases outside the gene matches. CDR3 region: CASRTGPSGGLSSYNEQFF. CDR3 nucleotide sequence: TGCGCCAGCAGAACTGGCCCTAGCGGGGGGCTGAGCTCCTACAATGAGCAGTTCTTC.

The chain couples TRBV3-1 (or the pseudogene TRBV3-2) to TRBJ2-3; D may be TRBD2 (6 bases). The CDR3 consists of 12 residues. Germline V gene data show CDR1 as LGHDT and CDR2 as YNNKEL (reference sequence). The V gene lost 4 bases and the J gene lost 13 bases, with 15 bases spanning the gap. CDR3 protein: CASSLAGTFEYF. CDR3 nucleotides: TGTGCCAGCAGCCTCGCCGGGACTTTCGAGTATTTT.

This chain uses TRBV5-5 with TRBJ1-4, with 7 bases aligning to TRBD1. Trimming took 0 bases from V and 5 from J; bases not matched to a gene: 4. The CDR3 is 15 residues long. Germline CDR1 is SGHKS and CDR2 is YYEKEE (reference sequence). The CDR3 reads CASSLADRENEKLFF. The CDR3 coding sequence is TGTGCCAGCAGCTTGGCCGACAGGGAGAATGAAAAACTGTTTTTT.

V is TRBV6-5 and J is TRBJ1-2, with D possibly TRBD1 on 6 matching bases. This CDR3 has 12 amino acids. V was shortened by 6 bases and J by 8 bases, with 13 bases between the two germline ends. Germline CDR1 MNHEY, CDR2 SVGAGI. CDR3 bases: TGTGCCAGCAGCTGGACAGATACAGGCTACACCTTC. Translation gives CASSWTDTGYTF.

The J gene is TRBJ1-2, the V gene TRBV5-4; TRBD1 is a possible D gene (5 bases). CDR1 and CDR2 (germline): SGHNT, YYREEE (reference sequence). The V gene lost 5 bases and the J gene lost 6 bases, with 20 bases spanning the gap. The CDR3 runs 15 residues. This chain's CDR3 is CASRLDTQDSDGYTF. The CDR3 DNA is TGTGCCAGCAGACTCGATACACAGGATTCGGATGGCTACACCTTC. The variable domain in full, with the rest retrieved from reference TRBV5-4 and TRBJ1-2, is ETGVTQSPTHLIKTRGQQVTLRCSSQSGHNTVSWYQQALGQGPQFIFQYYREEENGRGNFPPRFSGLQFPNYSSELNVNALELDDSALYLCASRLDTQDSDGYTFGSGTRLTVV.

The chain joins TRBV10-3 to TRBJ2-5; 7 nucleotides align to TRBD2. This CDR3 is 13 amino acids long. Germline V gene data show CDR1 as ENHRY and CDR2 as SYGVKD. V shed 6 bases, J shed 1 base, and the junction held 2 bases outside the gene matches. CDR3: CAIRGGVQETQYF. The CDR3 DNA is TGTGCCATCAGGGGGGGGGTCCAAGAGACCCAGTACTTC.

The chain uses TRBV5-1 and TRBJ1-6; maybe TRBD1 (5 bases). The CDR3 is 14 amino acids. The germline V and J ends were trimmed by 3 bases and 8 bases, with 12 bases remaining between them. Germline V gene data show CDR1 as SGHRS and CDR2 as YFSETQ. The CDR3 nucleotides are TGCGCCAGCAGCTCTTACATAGGGGATTCACCCCTCCACTTT. It specifies CASSSYIGDSPLHF.

The gene calls are TRBV7-2 and TRBJ1-6; TRBD1 matches at 7 bases. Trimming cost V 5 bases and J 0 bases; bases outside gene matches: 7. The CDR3 runs to 17 residues. Germline values: CDR1 SGHTA, CDR2 FQGNSA. Here the CDR3 reads CASSPQGTSSYNSPLHF. CDR3 in DNA: TGTGCCAGCAGCCCACAGGGGACAAGCTCCTATAATTCACCCCTCCACTTT.

This chain joins TRBV7-9 and TRBJ1-6, with D hard to call. V shed 1 base and J shed 5 bases, with 9 bases lying between them. The CDR3 runs 15 residues. Germline loops: CDR1 SEHNR, CDR2 FQNEAQ (reference sequence). CDR3 nucleotide sequence: TGTGCCAGCAGCTTAGTGGGAGGGCATAATTCACCCCTCCACTTT. This codes for CASSLVGGHNSPLHF. Based on the CDR3 plus reference TRBV7-9 and TRBJ1-6, the full variable domain is DTGVSQNPRHKITKRGQNVTFRCDPISEHNRLYWYRQTLGQGPEFLTYFQNEAQLEKSRLLSDRFSAERPKGSFSTLEIQRTEQGDSAMYLCASSLVGGHNSPLHFGNGTRLTVT.

V and J are TRBV27 and TRBJ2-3; 10 nucleotides align to TRBD2. Germline CDR1 reads MNHEY; CDR2 reads SMNVEV (reference sequence). V dropped 4 bases and J dropped 2; count of bases not matched to a gene: 3. The CDR3 is 15 residues long. CDR3 region: CASSWTSGNTDTQYF. For the CDR3, the DNA is TGTGCCAGCAGTTGGACTAGCGGAAACACAGATACGCAGTATTTT.

There are a few counts of this clone. V and J are TRBV6-5 and TRBJ1-2; TRBD1 matches 7 bases. The germline gives CDR1 MNHEY, CDR2 SVGAGI. V lost 6 bases and J lost 8; bases outside the gene matches: 9. The CDR3 has 13 residues. This CDR3 reads CASSPDRARGYTF. CDR3 DNA sequence: TGTGCCAGCAGCCCAGACAGGGCTCGGGGCTACACCTTC.

This sequence joins TRBV7-2 and TRBJ1-1; D remains ambiguous. Trimming pared 5 bases from V and 1 base from J, leaving 8 bases between. The CDR3 covers 13 residues. Germline loops: CDR1 SGHTA, CDR2 FQGNSA. The CDR3 bases are TGTGCCAGCAGCGGCGAGGCGAACACTGAAGCTTTCTTT. It codes for CASSGEANTEAFF.

The chain joins TRBV20-1 to TRBJ1-5; D is ambiguous. V was clipped by 7 bases and J by 4 bases, with 8 bases between them. The CDR3 runs 11 residues. Looked up from germline, CDR1 is DFQATT and CDR2 is SNEGSKA (reference sequence). The CDR3, as DNA: TGCAGTGTCGGCAGGAATCAGCCCCAGCATTTT. It specifies CSVGRNQPQHF.

The chain has TRBV15 and TRBJ2-1, with D perhaps TRBD2 (6 bases). This CDR3 is built from 17 residues. V was cut by 0 bases and J by 0 bases, with 12 bases left in between. CDR1 LNHNV and CDR2 YYDKDF come from the germline V gene (reference sequence). The CDR3 DNA sequence: TGTGCCACCAGCAGAGATCTGGCTAGCGCCTCCTACAATGAGCAGTTCTTC. This gives the protein CATSRDLASASYNEQFF.

The rearrangement uses TRBV5-6 and TRBJ1-5; 9 bases map to TRBD1. The germline CDR1 and CDR2 sequences are SGHDT and YYEEEE. The CDR3 has 14 amino acids. Trimming at V came to 4 bases and at J to 4 bases, leaving 3 bases not matched to a gene. This CDR3 is CASSGQGRNQPQHF. The CDR3 DNA reads TGTGCCAGCAGCGGACAGGGGCGGAATCAGCCCCAGCATTTT.

This clone was counted only a few times. This chain uses TRBV4-2 with TRBJ2-5, with a tentative D call TRBD1 (5 bases). Germline values: CDR1 LGHNA, CDR2 YNFKEQ. The CDR3 is 15 amino acids. Trimming stripped 0 bases from V and 2 bases from J, with 10 bases between. CDR3 coding DNA: TGTGCCAGCAGCCAAGATAGGGGTCAACAAGAGACCCAGTACTTC. Its translation: CASSQDRGQQETQYF.

This clone was observed once. This chain uses TRBV11-2 with TRBJ1-6; D is perhaps TRBD1 (5 bases). V lost 0 bases and J 0 bases, leaving 12 bases between the germline ends. The length of the CDR3 is 18 residues. CDR1 and CDR2 from the germline V gene are SGHAT and FQNNGV. CDR3 DNA sequence: TGTGCCAGCAGCTTAGAAGTCGGGGGAAGCTCCTATAATTCACCCCTCCACTTT. This sequence encodes CASSLEVGGSSYNSPLHF.

This chain links TRBV2 with TRBJ2-2, with 14 positions matching TRBD2. Germline CDR1 reads SNHLY; CDR2 reads FYNNEI. CDR3 size: 19 residues. J was trimmed by 0 bases and V by 10 bases; bases with no gene match: 13. Written as DNA, the CDR3 is TGTGCCACCACCAATGAGGGGGGACTAGCGGGAGCGAACACCGGGGAGCTGTTTTTT. It yields the protein CATTNEGGLAGANTGELFF.

The chain recombines TRBV23-1 with TRBJ2-6; 8 bases are a match to TRBD1. TRBV23-1 is given ORF status, its function remaining uncertain. Trimming cost V 7 bases and J 4 bases; bases outside gene matches: 24. This CDR3 contains 21 residues. The CDR3 bases are TGCGCCAGCATCAAAGATCAAGGCCCAGGGGGCGCGGCTATGGGGGCCAACGTCCTGACTTTC. It codes for CASIKDQGPGGAAMGANVLTF.

The chain is built from TRBV5-1 and TRBJ1-2, with D maybe TRBD1 (6 bases). This CDR3 spans 14 amino acids. V lost 5 bases to trimming and J lost 3 bases, with 14 bases between them. Germline lookup yields CDR1 SGHRS and CDR2 YFSETQ. CDR3: CASRTGGQHYGYTF. The CDR3 nucleotides read TGCGCCAGCAGAACGGGAGGACAGCACTATGGCTACACCTTC. The full variable domain, rest sourced from reference TRBV5-1 and TRBJ1-2, is KAGVTQTPRYLIKTRGQQVTLSCSPISGHRSVSWYQQTPGQGLQFLFEYFSETQRNKGNFPGRFSGRQFSNSRSEMNVSTLELGDSALYLCASRTGGQHYGYTFGSGTRLTVV.

The count of this clone is one. This chain joins TRBV30 and TRBJ1-2; 8 bases map to TRBD1. The CDR3 consists of 13 residues. From germline, CDR1 is GTSNPN and CDR2 SVGIG (reference sequence). Trimming took 2 bases from V and 8 from J; bases not matched to a gene: 7. CDR3 sequence reads: CAWSTRTGSGYTF. CDR3 sequence (DNA): TGTGCCTGGAGTACCAGGACAGGGAGCGGCTACACCTTC.

The J gene is TRBJ2-7, the V gene TRBV19; possibly TRBD1 for D (6 bases). The CDR3 consists of 14 residues. Per the germline V gene, CDR1 is LNHDA and CDR2 is SQIVND (reference sequence). Trimming cost V 3 bases and J 3 bases, with 12 bases left between them. The CDR3 here is CASSMADRYYEQYF. In DNA, the CDR3 is TGTGCCAGTAGTATGGCCGACAGGTACTACGAGCAGTACTTC. Using reference TRBV19 and TRBJ2-7 for the parts outside the CDR3, the full variable domain is DGGITQSPKYLFRKEGQNVTLSCEQNLNHDAMYWYRQDPGQGLRLIYYSQIVNDFQKGDIAEGYSVSREKKESFPLTVTSAQKNPTAFYLCASSMADRYYEQYFGPGTRLTVT.

The chain carries TRBV11-1 and TRBJ2-1; 8 bases are a match to TRBD1. The CDR3 runs 15 residues. CDR1 is SGHAT, CDR2 FQDESV, per germline (reference sequence). V lost 5 bases to trimming and J lost 10 bases; unmatched junction nucleotides: 13. The CDR3 DNA reads TGTGCCAGCAGCCGCGAACCGCTGCAGGGGGCGGAGCAGTTCTTC. It translates to CASSREPLQGAEQFF.

The chain recombines TRBV2 with TRBJ1-1; D not resolved. The V end was cut by 4 bases, the J end by 10 bases, with 13 bases between. Germline CDR1 is SNHLY and CDR2 is FYNNEI. The CDR3 length is 12 residues. This CDR3 is CASSGDEQRAFF. As DNA, the CDR3 is TGTGCCAGCAGTGGCGATGAACAGAGAGCTTTCTTT.

This clone was counted at least ten times. The V call is TRBV7-6, the J call TRBJ2-3, with 12 bases matching TRBD2. This CDR3 has 17 amino acids. The junction had 9 bases not matched to a gene; V was cut back by 6 bases and J by 2 bases. CDR1 SGHVS and CDR2 FNYEAQ come from the germline V gene. The CDR3 is CASSKDLAGGYTDTQYF. The CDR3 DNA follows: TGTGCCAGCAGTAAAGACCTAGCGGGGGGGTACACAGATACGCAGTATTTT. Based on the CDR3 plus reference TRBV7-6 and TRBJ2-3, the full variable domain is GAGVSQSPRYKVTKRGQDVALRCDPISGHVSLYWYRQALGQGPEFLTYFNYEAQQDKSGLPNDRFSAERPEGSISTLTIQRTEQRDSAMYRCASSKDLAGGYTDTQYFGPGTRLTVL.